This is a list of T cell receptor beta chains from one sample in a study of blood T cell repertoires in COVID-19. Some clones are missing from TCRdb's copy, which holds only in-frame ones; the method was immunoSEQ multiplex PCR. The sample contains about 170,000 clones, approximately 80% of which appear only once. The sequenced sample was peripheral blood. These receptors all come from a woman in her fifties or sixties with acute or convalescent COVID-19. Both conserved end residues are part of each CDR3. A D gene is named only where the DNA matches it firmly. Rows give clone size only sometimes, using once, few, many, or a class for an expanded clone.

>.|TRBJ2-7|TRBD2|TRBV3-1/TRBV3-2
CASSPLMGGYYEQYF
TGTGCCAGCAGCCCCCTGATGGGGGGGTACTACGAGCAGTACTTC
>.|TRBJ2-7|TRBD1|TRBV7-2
CASSKPDRSYEQYF
TGTGCCAGCAGCAAGCCGGACAGGTCCTACGAGCAGTACTTC
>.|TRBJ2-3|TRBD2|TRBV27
CASRLAALTDTQYF
TGTGCCAGCCGACTAGCGGCCCTCACAGATACGCAGTATTTT
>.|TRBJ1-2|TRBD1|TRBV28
CASSLSRTGYTF
TGTGCCAGCAGTTTATCGAGGACAGGGTACACCTTC
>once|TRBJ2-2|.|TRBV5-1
CASSSSGLSTGELFF
TGCGCCAGCAGCTCCTCGGGATTGAGCACCGGGGAGCTGTTTTTT
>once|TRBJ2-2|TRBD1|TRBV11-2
CASSLGQRDAGELFF
TGTGCCAGCAGCTTGGGACAGAGAGACGCCGGGGAGCTGTTTTTT
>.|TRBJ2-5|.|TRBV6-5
CASRSDRYSRETQYF
TGTGCCAGCAGATCCGACAGATATTCTAGGGAGACCCAGTACTTC
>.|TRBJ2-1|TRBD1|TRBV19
CASSLRTGYNEQFF
TGTGCCAGTAGTTTACGGACAGGATACAATGAGCAGTTCTTC
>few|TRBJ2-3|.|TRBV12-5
CASGRGQYTDTQYF
TGTGCTAGTGGGCGCGGACAGTACACAGATACGCAGTATTTT
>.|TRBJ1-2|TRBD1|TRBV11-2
CASSIRQGAAGYTF
TGTGCCAGCAGCATCAGACAGGGGGCGGCGGGCTACACCTTC
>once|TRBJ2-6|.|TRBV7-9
CASSLGASSGANVLTF
TGTGCCAGCAGCTTAGGGGCCAGCTCTGGGGCCAACGTCCTGACTTTC
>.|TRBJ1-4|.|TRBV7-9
CASSLGAVATNEKLFF
TGTGCCAGCAGCTTAGGGGCAGTCGCAACTAATGAAAAACTGTTTTTT
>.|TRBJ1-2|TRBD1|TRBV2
CASRFGQGGNGYTF
TGTGCCAGCAGATTCGGACAGGGAGGGAATGGCTACACCTTC
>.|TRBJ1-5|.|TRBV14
CASSQAGGNQPQHF
TGTGCCAGCAGCCAAGCGGGGGGGAATCAGCCCCAGCATTTT
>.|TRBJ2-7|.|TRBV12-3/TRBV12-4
CASSLGDGVRYF
TGTGCCAGCAGTTTAGGAGACGGAGTGCGGTACTTC
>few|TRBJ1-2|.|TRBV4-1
CASSQDDVASLYGYTF
TGCGCCAGCAGCCAAGATGATGTGGCTTCCCTCTATGGCTACACCTTC
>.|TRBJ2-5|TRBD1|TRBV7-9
CASSLVGGSGQTQYF
TGTGCCAGCAGCTTGGTAGGGGGCAGCGGACAGACCCAGTACTTC
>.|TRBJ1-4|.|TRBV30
CAWSVPSGKLFF
TGTGCCTGGAGTGTTCCTTCAGGGAAACTGTTTTTT
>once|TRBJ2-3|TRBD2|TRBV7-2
CASAWGGGTDTQYF
TGTGCCAGCGCGTGGGGGGGAGGGACAGATACGCAGTATTTT
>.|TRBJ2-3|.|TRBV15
CATSRDLGEGTDTQYF
TGTGCCACCAGCAGAGATTTGGGGGAGGGCACAGATACGCAGTATTTT
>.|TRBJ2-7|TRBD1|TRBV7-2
CASSGTGGYEQYF
TGTGCCAGCAGTGGGACAGGGGGATACGAGCAGTACTTC
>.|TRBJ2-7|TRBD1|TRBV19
CASSISAGGYEQYF
TGTGCCAGTAGTATTTCGGCAGGGGGCTACGAGCAGTACTTC
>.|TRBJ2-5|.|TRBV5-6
CASSLGGLASETQYF
TGTGCCAGCAGCTTGGGGGGCCTAGCGTCTGAGACCCAGTACTTC
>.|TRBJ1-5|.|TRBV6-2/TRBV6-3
CASSYGGVGTSSNQPQHF
TGTGCCAGCAGTTACGGAGGGGTAGGAACCTCTAGCAATCAGCCCCAGCATTTT
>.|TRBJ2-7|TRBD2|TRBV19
CASSKLAASYEQYF
TGTGCCAGTAGTAAACTAGCGGCCTCTTACGAGCAGTACTTC
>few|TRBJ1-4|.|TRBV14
CASSQLSVPATNEKLFF
TGTGCCAGCAGCCAACTCAGTGTCCCTGCAACTAATGAAAAACTGTTTTTT
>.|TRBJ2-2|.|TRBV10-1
CASSESKRTLGTGELFF
TGCGCCAGCAGTGAGTCGAAGCGGACCCTGGGCACCGGGGAGCTGTTTTTT
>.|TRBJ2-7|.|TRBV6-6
CASSYSLLEQYF
TGTGCCAGCAGTTACAGCCTACTCGAGCAGTACTTC
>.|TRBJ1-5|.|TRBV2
CASSGVSRGNQPQHF
TGTGCCAGCAGTGGGGTGAGCCGGGGCAATCAGCCCCAGCATTTT
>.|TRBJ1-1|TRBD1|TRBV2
CASSPGTGGTEAFF
TGTGCCAGCAGCCCCGGGACAGGGGGCACTGAAGCTTTCTTT